The rows below give T cell receptor beta chains drawn from one sample of a study of blood T cell repertoires in COVID-19. Some clones are missing from TCRdb's copy, which holds only in-frame ones; the method was immunoSEQ multiplex PCR. The sample has about 50,000 clones, 85% seen once; the top ten hold about 10%. The sequencing input was peripheral blood. Source of these receptors: a human donor in a cohort sampled during active COVID-19. Both conserved end residues are part of each CDR3. The D gene is left open where the match is weak. Rows may omit the clone size; those that give it use once, few, many or a size class.

TRBD2	TRBV30	.	TRBJ2-5	14	CACSSTSSGETQYF	TGTGCCTGCTCCTCGACTAGCTCGGGGGAGACCCAGTACTTC
.	TRBV3-1/TRBV3-2	.	TRBJ2-1	14	CASTPGTPLDEQFF	TGTGCCAGTACTCCCGGGACACCCTTGGATGAGCAGTTCTTC
TRBD1	TRBV30	.	TRBJ1-2	13	CAWRGTGGLGYTF	TGTGCCTGGAGGGGGACAGGAGGGCTTGGCTACACCTTC
.	TRBV18	.	TRBJ2-1	18	CASSPLIPTSPIAASQFF	TGTGCCAGCTCACCACTAATCCCAACATCGCCGATAGCGGCATCCCAGTTCTTC
TRBD2	TRBV7-8	few	TRBJ2-7	16	CASSTWTSGRTYEQYF	TGTGCCAGCAGCACCTGGACTAGCGGGAGGACCTACGAGCAGTACTTC
TRBD1	TRBV28	.	TRBJ1-2	15	CASSGAGQGASGYTF	TGTGCCAGCAGTGGGGCGGGACAGGGGGCGAGTGGCTACACCTTC
TRBD2	TRBV7-2	.	TRBJ2-1	14	CASSKGLAYNEQFF	TGTGCCAGCAGCAAGGGACTAGCTTACAATGAGCAGTTCTTC
.	TRBV27	once	TRBJ1-4	14	CASSSSYAGEKLFF	TGTGCCAGCAGTTCCTCATACGCAGGGGAAAAACTGTTTTTT
TRBD2	TRBV7-3	.	TRBJ2-1	14	CASSPSSGNNEQFF	TGTGCCAGCAGCCCCTCCAGCGGGAATAATGAGCAGTTCTTC
.	TRBV28	.	TRBJ2-7	14	CASSRAVQRDEQYF	TGTGCCAGCAGCCGAGCCGTCCAGCGGGACGAGCAGTACTTC
.	TRBV18	.	TRBJ1-4	16	CASSRGDPATNEKLFF	TGTGCCAGCTCACGGGGGGACCCCGCAACTAATGAAAAACTGTTTTTT
TRBD1	TRBV28	.	TRBJ1-4	17	CASSSDGQGRTNEKLFF	TGTGCCAGCAGTTCGGATGGACAGGGGCGAACTAATGAAAAACTGTTTTTT
.	TRBV6-5	few	TRBJ2-7	12	CASSTTVHEQYF	TGTGCCAGCAGTACGACAGTCCACGAGCAGTACTTC
TRBD2	TRBV6-4	.	TRBJ2-3	14	CASRAGGGTDTQYF	TGTGCCAGCCGAGCGGGAGGTGGGACAGATACGCAGTATTTT
.	TRBV2	.	TRBJ1-5	15	CASSEQGGSNQPQHF	TGTGCCAGCAGTGAACAGGGCGGTAGCAATCAGCCCCAGCATTTT
TRBD1	TRBV19	.	TRBJ1-1	16	CASSDGQGAMNTEAFF	TGTGCCAGTAGTGACGGACAGGGGGCTATGAACACTGAAGCTTTCTTT
.	TRBV9	.	TRBJ1-4	15	CASSALQGTNEKLFF	TGTGCCAGCAGCGCCTTACAGGGAACTAATGAAAAACTGTTTTTT
TRBD1	TRBV24-1	.	TRBJ2-1	13	CATADRGYNEQFF	TGTGCCACCGCAGACAGGGGCTACAATGAGCAGTTCTTC
.	TRBV7-2	.	TRBJ2-3	15	CASSLGLAYTDTQYF	TGTGCCAGCAGCTTAGGCCTAGCTTACACAGATACGCAGTATTTT
.	TRBV5-4	.	TRBJ2-5	15	CASSLVVGGRETQYF	TGTGCCAGCAGCTTGGTGGTCGGGGGACGGGAGACCCAGTACTTC
.	TRBV4-1	few	TRBJ2-7	15	CASSRAGTRMDQQYF	TGCGCCAGCAGCCGGGCCGGGACTCGAATGGACCAGCAGTACTTC
.	TRBV6-5	.	TRBJ1-4	13	CASRGGINEKLFF	TGTGCCAGCAGGGGGGGAATTAATGAAAAACTGTTTTTT
TRBD2	TRBV2	once	TRBJ2-7	15	CASTPGLVGIYEQYF	TGTGCCAGCACCCCGGGACTAGTGGGGATTTACGAGCAGTACTTC
.	TRBV7-9	.	TRBJ1-6	14	CASSHYTGNSPLHF	TGTGCCAGCAGCCACTATACGGGTAATTCACCCCTCCACTTT
TRBD2	TRBV4-1	.	TRBJ2-5	17	CASSQNDRLAGKETQYF	TGCGCCAGCAGCCAAAATGACCGACTAGCGGGCAAAGAGACCCAGTACTTC
.	TRBV6-2/TRBV6-3	.	TRBJ1-1	15	CASSPDYGRNTEAFF	TGTGCCAGCAGTCCCGACTACGGAAGAAACACTGAAGCTTTCTTT
.	TRBV11-2	.	TRBJ1-1	13	CASSLDREVAAFF	TGTGCCAGCAGCTTAGATCGGGAGGTGGCGGCTTTCTTT
.	TRBV28	.	TRBJ1-6	15	CASSLGGVLYSPLHF	TGTGCCAGCAGTTTGGGGGGGGTTCTTTATTCACCCCTCCACTTT
.	TRBV9	.	TRBJ1-6	14	CASSGGRNNSPLHF	TGTGCCAGCAGCGGGGGGCGGAATAATTCACCCCTCCACTTT
TRBD1	TRBV24-1	.	TRBJ1-2	16	CATSDSRTGDIYGYTF	TGTGCCACCAGTGATTCGCGGACAGGAGACATCTATGGCTACACCTTC
.	TRBV27	.	TRBJ1-2	15	CASSPYLRGIYGYTF	TGTGCCAGCAGCCCTTACCTGAGGGGGATCTATGGCTACACCTTC
.	TRBV5-8	.	TRBJ2-1	16	CASSSRIASSYNEQFF	TGTGCCAGCAGCTCTCGGATAGCGAGTTCCTACAATGAGCAGTTCTTC
.	TRBV7-2	.	TRBJ2-1	15	CASSLAGARYNEQFF	TGTGCCAGCAGCTTAGCTGGGGCGAGGTACAATGAGCAGTTCTTC
TRBD1	TRBV6-5	once	TRBJ2-7	13	CANRTGQSYEQYF	TGTGCCAATCGGACAGGGCAATCCTACGAGCAGTACTTC
.	TRBV28	.	TRBJ1-6	13	CASRQGSNSPLHF	TGTGCCAGCAGACAGGGAAGTAATTCACCCCTCCACTTT
TRBD1	TRBV10-3	.	TRBJ1-5	13	CAARQGSNQPQHF	TGTGCCGCCCGACAGGGTTCGAATCAGCCCCAGCATTTT
.	TRBV5-4	once	TRBJ1-1	14	CASSFESLNTEAFF	TGTGCCAGCAGCTTTGAAAGCCTGAACACTGAAGCTTTCTTT
TRBD1	TRBV7-9	.	TRBJ2-1	16	CASSIRTGGVGIEQFF	TGTGCCAGCAGCATCCGGACAGGGGGCGTCGGGATTGAGCAGTTCTTC
.	TRBV6-5	.	TRBJ1-2	16	CASSYRRGRAFYGYTF	TGTGCCAGCAGTTACCGCAGGGGAAGGGCGTTCTATGGCTACACCTTC
.	TRBV9	.	TRBJ1-3	18	CASSVVSQGSTSGNTIYF	TGTGCCAGCAGCGTAGTTTCTCAGGGGAGTACGTCTGGAAACACCATATATTTT
.	TRBV6-2/TRBV6-3	.	TRBJ1-5	13	CASSTGGIRAQHF	TGTGCCAGCAGCACGGGGGGAATTAGGGCCCAGCATTTT
TRBD2	TRBV29-1	.	TRBJ2-1	18	CSVGGLAGSPGPYNEQFF	TGCAGCGTTGGGGGACTAGCGGGGTCTCCGGGGCCCTACAATGAGCAGTTCTTC
.	TRBV20-1	few	TRBJ2-7	11	CSASSGHEQYF	TGCAGTGCTTCAAGTGGGCACGAGCAGTACTTC
.	TRBV15	once	TRBJ2-1	14	CATSRDYGGNEQFF	TGTGCCACCAGCAGAGATTACGGTGGCAATGAGCAGTTCTTC
TRBD1	TRBV7-2	.	TRBJ2-7	16	CASSEPGQGSSYEQYF	TGTGCCAGCAGCGAGCCGGGACAGGGGAGCTCCTACGAGCAGTACTTC
.	TRBV27	.	TRBJ2-1	15	CASSLVVKAYNEQFF	TGTGCCAGCAGTTTAGTAGTAAAAGCCTACAATGAGCAGTTCTTC
TRBD2	TRBV10-1	.	TRBJ2-3	16	CASSGGTSGSTDTQYF	TGCGCCAGCAGCGGAGGGACTAGCGGAAGCACAGATACGCAGTATTTT
TRBD1	TRBV28	.	TRBJ1-1	16	CASSFRTGGVGTEAFF	TGTGCCAGCAGTTTCCGGACAGGGGGCGTTGGGACTGAAGCTTTCTTT
.	TRBV24-1	.	TRBJ2-5	20	CATSDTGAAGGGGIQETQYF	TGTGCCACCAGTGATACCGGGGCGGCGGGCGGCGGCGGGATACAAGAGACCCAGTACTTC
TRBD2	TRBV5-1	.	TRBJ2-2	16	CASSLVAGGYTGELFF	TGCGCCAGCAGCTTGGTGGCGGGAGGGTACACCGGGGAGCTGTTTTTT
TRBD1	TRBV3-1/TRBV3-2	.	TRBJ1-1	14	CASSRTGEGTEAFF	TGTGCCAGCAGCCGGACAGGGGAGGGCACTGAAGCTTTCTTT
.	TRBV20-1	.	TRBJ1-2	15	CSASRFQGHGYGYTF	TGCAGTGCTAGTCGCTTTCAGGGGCATGGCTATGGCTACACCTTC
.	TRBV28	.	TRBJ1-2	13	CATRAQANYGYTF	TGTGCCACCCGAGCGCAAGCTAACTATGGCTACACCTTC
.	TRBV13	medium-sized	TRBJ2-7	15	CASSSGEGTMYEQYF	TGTGCCAGCAGCTCAGGGGAGGGGACCATGTACGAGCAGTACTTC
.	TRBV4-1	.	TRBJ2-1	16	CASSQDERSSYNEQFF	TGCGCCAGCAGCCAAGATGAGCGGAGCTCCTACAATGAGCAGTTCTTC
.	TRBV2	few	TRBJ2-1	13	CASSGGGPQEQFF	TGTGCCAGCAGTGGAGGTGGCCCCCAAGAGCAGTTCTTC
.	TRBV19	once	TRBJ2-3	15	CASSIRMDFTDTQYF	TGTGCCAGTAGTATTCGGATGGACTTCACAGATACGCAGTATTTT
.	TRBV18	once	TRBJ1-1	13	CASSRAGNTEAFF	TGTGCCAGCTCGAGGGCAGGGAACACTGAAGCTTTCTTT
.	TRBV6-5	.	TRBJ1-5	13	CASTAGGNQPQHF	TGTGCCAGCACCGCGGGGGGAAATCAGCCCCAGCATTTT